These 21 T cell receptor beta chains were all obtained from the same sample, sequenced in a study of glioma-infiltrating T cells. Using RNA template, CDR3s of TCR alpha and beta were amplified with iRepertoire arm-PCR. TCRdb fed the multiplex PCR reads into MiXCR, producing one record per CDR3 protein. The data show approximately 100,000 distinct CDR3 sequences, with around 31% seen just once and about 40% held by the top ten. The sample was glioma tissue, nonneoplastic brain tissue, or PBMCs (not recorded which). These receptors were collected from a human donor with low-grade glioma or glioblastoma, undergoing nonglioma brain surgery, or in good health (not recorded which).

The chain links TRBV12-3 or TRBV12-4 to TRBJ1-2; D remains ambiguous. Trimming removed 1 base from V and 6 bases from J, with 9 bases in between. The CDR3 length is 13 residues. In DNA form, the CDR3 reads TGTGCCAGCAGTTTAGACCCAGGAAATGGCTACACCTTC. It specifies CASSLDPGNGYTF.

Note on this clonotype: One end of the junction varies from germline; a read error may be responsible. The V gene is TRBV7-2, the J gene TRBJ2-2; D call uncertain. There are 15 residues in the CDR3. Germline CDR1 SGHTA, CDR2 FQGNSA. The CDR3 coding sequence is TGTGCCATCAGCTTACTTCCGACAAACACCGGGGAGCTGTTTTTT. Encoded protein: CAISLLPTNTGELFF. Full variable domain (outside the CDR3, taken from reference TRBV7-2 and TRBJ2-2): GAGVSQSPSNKVTEKGKDVELRCDPISGHTALYWYRQSLGQGLEFLIYFQGNSAPDKSGLPSDRFSAERTGGSVSTLTIQRTQQEDSAVYLCAISLLPTNTGELFFGEGSRLTVL.

This rearrangement joins TRBV29-1 to TRBJ2-7; either TRBD1 or TRBD2 may fit D (5 bases each). Germline CDR1 is SQVTM and CDR2 is ANQGSEA. Trimming took 1 base from V and 6 from J, leaving 19 bases between them. The CDR3 spans 15 residues. This CDR3 is CSVEVPGRPDREQYF. CDR3 bases: TGCAGCGTTGAAGTCCCGGGACGTCCGGACCGCGAGCAGTACTTC.

This clonotype was picked up many times. The rearrangement links TRBV7-9 to TRBJ1-4; maybe TRBD1 (6 bases). Germline V gives CDR1 SEHNR, CDR2 FQNEAQ (reference sequence). V dropped 6 bases and J dropped 8 bases, with 22 bases sitting between them. The CDR3 runs 16 residues. CDR3 residues: CASSPRPGRGSEKLFF. DNA for the CDR3: TGTGCCAGCAGTCCCCGCCCCGGCAGGGGAAGCGAAAAACTGTTTTTT.

This clonotype was counted many times. The rearrangement uses TRBV2 and TRBJ1-6; D is ambiguous. Trimming shortened V by 3 bases and J by 9 bases, and 15 bases separated the two germline ends. The CDR3 spans 15 residues. The germline V gene encodes CDR1 SNHLY and CDR2 FYNNEI. This CDR3 reads CASSDPDRPSSPLHF. The CDR3 nucleotides read TGTGCCAGCAGTGACCCCGACCGTCCGTCTTCACCCCTCCACTTT.

This clonotype was detected many times. CDR3: CASSFQTGGDDTQYF. The DNA for the CDR3 is TGTGCCAGCAGCTTTCAAACAGGGGGCGACGATACGCAGTATTTT. This chain uses TRBV7-2 with TRBJ2-3; 9 positions agree with TRBD1. Germline CDR1 SGHTA, CDR2 FQGNSA. J lost 6 bases, V lost 3 bases, and 7 bases had no gene match. The CDR3 is made up of 15 amino acids.

The V gene is TRBV7-3, the J gene TRBJ1-2; 10 bases map to TRBD1. The junction had 8 bases not matched to a gene; V was cut back by 9 bases and J by 1 base. The V gene's germline CDR1 is SGHTA and CDR2 FQGTGA. The CDR3 is made up of 15 amino acids. The CDR3 DNA reads TGTGCCAGAAGCGGCCGGACAGGGGGTAACTATGGCTACACCTTC. Its translation is CARSGRTGGNYGYTF.

This clonotype was detected ten times or more. V gene TRBV7-2 combines with J gene TRBJ2-5; unclear D gene. Germline V lookup: CDR1 SGHTA, CDR2 FQGNSA. V was shortened by 0 bases and J by 0 bases, with 2 bases between the two germline ends. CDR3 size: 13 residues. Written as DNA, the CDR3 is TGTGCCAGCAGCTTAGCGGACCAAGAGACCCAGTACTTC. Its translation: CASSLADQETQYF.

This clonotype was counted only a few times. The J gene is TRBJ2-5, the V gene TRBV12-3 or TRBV12-4; D tentatively fits TRBD1 or TRBD2 (6 bases each). V dropped 6 bases and J dropped 2 bases, with 10 bases sitting between them. The length of the CDR3 is 13 residues. CDR3 region: CASSGGQQETQYF. In nucleotides, the CDR3 is TGTGCCAGCAGCGGGGGACAACAAGAGACCCAGTACTTC.

As DNA, the CDR3 is TGTGCCAGCAGCCCACGCTGGGCCGCCGCTTCCGAGCAGTACTTC. It specifies CASSPRWAAASEQYF. V is TRBV3-1 and J is TRBJ2-7; D remains ambiguous. This CDR3 is 15 amino acids long. Per germline, CDR1 LGHDT and CDR2 YNNKEL (reference sequence). Trimming removed 4 bases from V and 6 bases from J, with 19 bases in between.

This clonotype has at least ten counts. The rearrangement joins TRBV7-9 to TRBJ1-5; TRBD1 might be the D (5 bases). The V gene lost 0 bases and the J gene lost 4 bases, with 13 bases spanning the gap. Germline CDR1 is SEHNR and CDR2 is FQNEAQ (reference sequence). The CDR3 is 16 amino acids. As DNA, the CDR3 is TGTGCCAGCAGCTTAGCGCAGAGGGGCGGGAATCAGCCCCAGCATTTT. Translation gives CASSLAQRGGNQPQHF.

Turning to this clonotype: A much larger clone lies a single base off, so this may be a read error. The V gene is TRBV29-1, the J gene TRBJ2-7, with D possibly matching TRBD1 (6 bases). Trimming removed 2 bases at V and 4 bases at J, with 12 bases between. Germline CDR1 reads SQVTM; CDR2 reads ANQGSEA. The CDR3 runs 13 residues. DNA for the CDR3: TGCAGCGTTGAATACAGGGCTGCTTACGAGCAGTACTTC. Translated: CSVEYRAAYEQYF.

This clonotype was seen repeatedly, ten times or more. The rearrangement uses TRBV6-1 and TRBJ1-2; D not resolved. The germline gives CDR1 MNHNS, CDR2 SASEGT. The CDR3 is made up of 14 amino acids. The V and J ends lost 5 bases and 8 bases respectively, with 18 bases between them. The chain's CDR3 is CASSPRTPSGGYTF. In DNA, the CDR3 is TGTGCCAGCAGTCCCCGGACCCCCTCGGGCGGCTACACCTTC.

Note on this clonotype: This may arise from a read error, as a much more abundant clone is one base away. V and J are TRBV4-3 and TRBJ2-1; TRBD2 is a possible D gene (5 bases). Germline V gives CDR1 LGHNA, CDR2 YSLEER. The ends were cut back, 3 bases at V and 10 bases at J, with 13 bases in the middle. There are 13 residues in the CDR3. The DNA for the CDR3 is TGCGCCAGCAGCCAGTATGAGGGTCGGGAGCAGTTCTTC. Its protein product is CASSQYEGREQFF.

The genes are TRBV7-3 and TRBJ1-6; D ambiguous. Trimming left V 5 bases short and J 12 bases short, with 14 bases between. The CDR3 covers 13 residues. CDR1 is SGHTA and CDR2 is FQGTGA in the germline V gene. CDR3 amino acids: CASSENQGRPLHF. CDR3 coding DNA: TGTGCCAGCAGCGAAAACCAAGGAAGACCCCTCCACTTT.

As to this clonotype: Just one base apart from a much larger clone, this may be a read error. This rearrangement joins TRBV6-1 to TRBJ1-1; unclear D gene. The CDR3 consists of 15 residues. CDR1 is MNHNS and CDR2 is SASEGT in the germline V gene. The CDR3 loop reads CASKISPRMNTKAFF. The CDR3 DNA reads as TGTGCCAGCAAAATTTCCCCCCGTATGAACACTAAAGCTTTCTTT.

Note on this clonotype: A single base separates this from a much larger clone, so it may be a read error. The J gene is TRBJ2-7, the V gene TRBV5-8; 8 bases are a match to TRBD2. CDR1 SGHTS and CDR2 YDEGEE come from the germline V gene. Trimming removed 4 bases from V and 6 bases from J; junction bases left unmatched: 6. This CDR3 has 13 residues. CDR3 residues: CASSVRGEGEQYF. The CDR3 DNA follows: TGTGCCAGCAGCGTGCGGGGGGAAGGCGAGCAGTACTTC.

This clonotype was seen more than once but under ten times. V is TRBV29-1 and J is TRBJ1-2; 8 bases align to TRBD1. Germline loops: CDR1 SQVTM, CDR2 ANQGSEA. The trim removed 5 bases at V and 8 bases at J, leaving 7 bases unmatched. The CDR3 totals 12 residues. The CDR3 DNA is TGCAGCGTTAGCAGGGGGCGCGGGGGCTACACCTTC. Its protein product is CSVSRGRGGYTF. Full variable domain (missing parts from reference TRBV29-1 and TRBJ1-2): SAVISQKPSRDICQRGTSLTIQCQVDSQVTMMFWYRQQPGQSLTLIATANQGSEATYESGFVIDKFPISRPNLTFSTLTVSNMSPEDSSIYLCSVSRGRGGYTFGSGTRLTVV.

Worth noting for this clonotype: The junction does not match germline at one end; this may be a read error. The chain couples TRBV10-1 to TRBJ1-6, with D possibly TRBD1 on 5 matching bases. CDR3 length equals 19 residues. CDR1 is WNHNN and CDR2 is SYGVQD in the germline V gene (reference sequence). The CDR3: CASSEGRKGRERHNSPLRF. The CDR3 region has the DNA TGCGCCAGCAGTGAGGGTAGAAAAGGCAGGGAACGACATAATTCACCCCTCCGCTTT.

A word on this clonotype: This clone may be a read error of a much larger clone one base away. The CDR3 DNA follows: TGTGCCAGCAGTGAACGGGGTTCGAGCACCGGGGAGCTGTTTTTT. This encodes CASSERGSSTGELFF. The chain links TRBV6-5 to TRBJ2-2; TRBD2 might be the D (5 bases). V dropped 5 bases and J dropped 4 bases, with 14 bases sitting between them. The CDR3 has 15 residues. In germline, CDR1 is MNHEY, CDR2 SVGAGI.

This clonotype showed up just a few times. J is TRBJ2-3 and V is TRBV3-1; D might be TRBD2 (6 bases). Germline V lookup: CDR1 LGHDT, CDR2 YNNKEL (reference sequence). There are 16 residues in the CDR3. Trimming shortened V by 5 bases and J by 5 bases, and 20 bases separated the two germline ends. CDR3 sequence reads: CASSRPGEFLEDTQYF. The CDR3 DNA follows: TGTGCCAGCAGCAGGCCGGGGGAGTTTTTAGAAGATACGCAGTATTTT.